The present entry profiles one T cell receptor (beta chain) with its context. In germline, CDR1 is LNHNV, CDR2 YYDKDF (reference sequence). The CDR3 has 16 amino acids. Trimming took off 5 bases at V and 2 bases at J, with 16 bases between the two ends. TCRdb reanalysed the RT-PCR reads using MiXCR and keeps one entry per CDR3 protein. The profile shows hundreds of thousands of distinct CDR3 sequences, approximately 14% of them singletons. The sample taken for sequencing was memory CD4+ T cells from blood. This chain uses TRBV15 with TRBJ2-1, with D perhaps TRBD1 (5 bases). The source is a female donor in good health, serving as a healthy control. The CDR3 loop is CATSRRQTPPYNEQFF. CDR3 nucleotides: TGTGCCACCAGCCGAAGACAGACTCCACCCTACAATGAGCAGTTCTTC.